These T cell receptor beta chains were read from a single sample in a study of T-cell reconstitution after alpha-beta-depleted transplantation in children. TCRdb independently ran MiXCR on the PCR reads; one entry per CDR3 protein. Of almost 400,000 distinct CDR3 sequences in the sample, roughly 20% were seen once. The sample was PBMCs from the stem cell graft donor, taken from the stem cell graft. The receptors were gathered from a human donor who donated a stem cell graft to a child with acute myeloid leukemia. CDR3s include the opening cysteine and the closing phenylalanine or tryptophan. Fields, in order: D gene, V gene, J gene, clone size, CDR3 DNA, CDR3 protein. A D gene is named only where the DNA matches it firmly. Some rows have no size entry. The others give once, few or many, or a class for an expanded clone.

>NA|TRBV28|TRBJ2-3|many
TGTGCCAGCAGTTTGTTCGGGCAGGATACGCAGTATTTT
CASSLFGQDTQYF
>NA|TRBV20-1|TRBJ2-7|many
TGCAGTGCTAGGGACAGAGTCTACGAGCAGTACTTC
CSARDRVYEQYF
>TRBD1|TRBV28|TRBJ1-5|NA
TGTGCCAGCCGACAGGGGGCCCTGAGCAATCAGCCCCAGCATTTT
CASRQGALSNQPQHF
>NA|TRBV5-1|TRBJ2-7|many
TGCGCCAGCAGCTTGGACAGCGAGCAGTACTTC
CASSLDSEQYF
>NA|TRBV7-2|TRBJ2-5|few
TGTGCCAGCAGCTTAGTCCCGGGGTGGCAGAACCAAGAGACCCAGTACTTC
CASSLVPGWQNQETQYF
>NA|TRBV12-3/TRBV12-4|TRBJ1-2|few
TGTGCCAGCAGTTTAGATGGGATCCGTGGCTACACCTTC
CASSLDGIRGYTF
>TRBD2|TRBV7-2|TRBJ2-1|few
TGTGCCAGCAGCTCGACGCGGGAGGTCTTCAATGAGCAGTTCTTC
CASSSTREVFNEQFF
>TRBD1|TRBV15|TRBJ1-1|NA
TGTGCCACCAGCAGAGAAGTAGGGACAGATGAAGCTTTCTTT
CATSREVGTDEAFF
>TRBD2|TRBV10-1|TRBJ2-7|few
TGCGCCAGCAGTGAGTCGACGACTAGCGGGATCCACGAGCAGTACTTC
CASSESTTSGIHEQYF
>TRBD2|TRBV20-1|TRBJ2-1|few
TGCAGTGCTAGAGCCGTTATGAATAGCGGGAGGGCCGGGGGTGTGTTCTTC
CSARAVMNSGRAGGVFF
>NA|TRBV7-9|TRBJ2-1|few
TGTGCCAGCAGCTTAGACGGACAGTCCTACAATGAGCAGTTCTTC
CASSLDGQSYNEQFF
>NA|TRBV20-1|TRBJ2-3|many
TGCAGTGTGTCGACGATTACAGATACGCAGTATTTT
CSVSTITDTQYF
>TRBD2|TRBV12-3/TRBV12-4|TRBJ2-7|few
TGTGCCAGCAGGGCGGGACTAGCGGGGCTCTACGAGCAGTACTTC
CASRAGLAGLYEQYF
>NA|TRBV24-1|TRBJ2-1|NA
TGTGCCACCGGGTCAGGGCAGGGGTCCTACAATGAGCAGTTCTTC
CATGSGQGSYNEQFF
>NA|TRBV12-3/TRBV12-4|TRBJ2-1|NA
TGTGCCAGCAGGTCACCCAGGGATGAGGATGGGAATGAGCAGTTCTTC
CASRSPRDEDGNEQFF
>NA|TRBV4-2|TRBJ2-1|many
TGTGCCACTTACTCCGGCACCTCGCAGTTCTTC
CATYSGTSQFF
>TRBD2|TRBV4-1|TRBJ2-7|NA
TGCGCCAGCAGCGGGACTACTGCCTACGAGCAGTACTTC
CASSGTTAYEQYF
>NA|TRBV12-3/TRBV12-4|TRBJ2-7|NA
TGTGCCAGCAGTTTAGATTTAGCGGAGGAGCAGTACTTC
CASSLDLAEEQYF
>NA|TRBV7-8|TRBJ2-2|NA
TGTGCCAGCAGCTTATTCGCAGGGGTGAGATCCGGGGAGCTGTTTTTT
CASSLFAGVRSGELFF
>TRBD2|TRBV12-3/TRBV12-4|TRBJ2-7|many
TGTGCCAGCAATCCCGGACTAGCCGGCGAGCAGTACTTC
CASNPGLAGEQYF
>TRBD2|TRBV12-3/TRBV12-4|TRBJ2-1|few
TGTGCCAGCAGGCCCCCGGGACTAGCGGGCAATGAGCAGTTCTTC
CASRPPGLAGNEQFF
>NA|TRBV5-1|TRBJ2-6|NA
TGCGCCAGCAGCCCCAGGGGACCCTCTGGGGCCAACGTCCTGACTTTC
CASSPRGPSGANVLTF
>NA|TRBV6-5|TRBJ2-7|many
TGTGCCAGCAGTTACTTAGGCGAGCAGTACTTC
CASSYLGEQYF
>NA|TRBV20-1|TRBJ2-1|few
TGCAGTGCTAGTCTCTCCCGGTACAATGAGCAGTTCTTC
CSASLSRYNEQFF
>TRBD2|TRBV12-3/TRBV12-4|TRBJ2-5|many
TGTGCCAGCAGATCCCTTAGCGGGAGAGCGGAGACCCAGTACTTC
CASRSLSGRAETQYF
>NA|TRBV2|TRBJ1-5|few
TGTGCCAGCAGTATTGCAGGGTCCTTAACGAGTCAGCCCCAGCATTTT
CASSIAGSLTSQPQHF
>NA|TRBV9|TRBJ2-1|NA
TGTGCCAGCAGTCCCAATTGGGCGGGATACAATGAGCAGTTCTTC
CASSPNWAGYNEQFF
>NA|TRBV29-1|TRBJ2-3|NA
TGCAGCGTTGAAGCGCAGGGTGCAGATACGCAGTATTTT
CSVEAQGADTQYF
>TRBD2|TRBV12-3/TRBV12-4|TRBJ2-7|few
TGTGCCAGCAGTTTAATGGGACTAGCGGGGAAATACGAGCAGTACTTC
CASSLMGLAGKYEQYF
>TRBD1|TRBV7-3|TRBJ2-1|many
TGTGCCAGCAGCTTAATGGGACAGAGGGACAATGAGCAGTTCTTC
CASSLMGQRDNEQFF
>NA|TRBV12-3/TRBV12-4|TRBJ1-1|many
TGTGCCAGCAGTTCTAGGACCACTGAAGCTTTCTTT
CASSSRTTEAFF
>TRBD1|TRBV20-1|TRBJ1-5|many
TGCAGTGCTAGAAGGAGCACAGGGGGCAATCAGCCCCAGCATTTT
CSARRSTGGNQPQHF
>NA|TRBV12-3/TRBV12-4|TRBJ1-5|NA
TGTGCCAGCAGTAGCGCTTGGGGGAATCAGCCCCAGCATTTT
CASSSAWGNQPQHF
>NA|TRBV15|TRBJ2-5|few
TGTGCCACCAGCTTCCCTCCGGGGTTAGAGACCCAGTACTTC
CATSFPPGLETQYF
>NA|TRBV5-1|TRBJ2-3|NA
TGCGCCAGCAGCCCCGACCCTTTTAGCACAGATACGCAGTATTTT
CASSPDPFSTDTQYF
>TRBD1|TRBV6-4|TRBJ1-5|NA
TGTGCCAGCAGTGCCACGACAGGGATGGGGCAGCCCCAGCATTTT
CASSATTGMGQPQHF
>TRBD2|TRBV24-1|TRBJ2-1|NA
TGTGGGGCCAGTTATTCGGGCGGGAGCTACAATGAGCAGTTCTTC
CGASYSGGSYNEQFF
>NA|TRBV15|TRBJ2-4|many
TGTGCCACCAGCAACAGGGTTAACGACATTCAGTACTTC
CATSNRVNDIQYF
>NA|TRBV15|TRBJ1-1|NA
TGTGCCACCAGCCCCCACAGGGAGACTGAAGCTTTCTTT
CATSPHRETEAFF
>NA|TRBV10-3|TRBJ2-7|NA
TGTGCCATCAGTGAGGGTACTAGTCCGAAAGAGCAGTACTTC
CAISEGTSPKEQYF
>NA|TRBV20-1|TRBJ2-3|many
TGCAGTGCTAGAGTTTCCGCCACAGATACGCAGTATTTT
CSARVSATDTQYF
>NA|TRBV29-1|TRBJ2-3|few
TGCAGCGTTGAAGTCGGGTCCCGCGCCGATACGCAGTATTTT
CSVEVGSRADTQYF
>NA|TRBV12-3/TRBV12-4|TRBJ1-2|many
TGTGCCAGCAGTTTGTCACAGCTTAACTATGGCTACACCTTC
CASSLSQLNYGYTF
>NA|TRBV4-3|TRBJ2-4|NA
TGCGCCAGCAGCCAAGATTTGAGGAGGGACCCCAAAAACATTCAGTACTTC
CASSQDLRRDPKNIQYF
>TRBD1|TRBV5-1|TRBJ2-5|NA
TGCGCCAGCAGCAAGGACAGGGGCGGGTCAGAGACCCAGTACTTC
CASSKDRGGSETQYF
>TRBD2|TRBV7-3|TRBJ2-3|few
TGTGCCAGCAAAAAGGAGGCTAGCGGGACAGATACGCAGTATTTT
CASKKEASGTDTQYF
>TRBD2|TRBV7-3|TRBJ2-7|few
TGTGCCAGCAGCCGAGGGACTAGCGGGAGTGAGCAGTACTTC
CASSRGTSGSEQYF
>NA|TRBV18|TRBJ1-1|NA
TGTGCCAGCTCCCGGGCAAACATGAACACTGAAGCTTTCTTT
CASSRANMNTEAFF
>NA|TRBV12-3/TRBV12-4|TRBJ1-6|few
TGTGCCAGCAGTCTCTGGAGGTTTGATTCACCCCTCCACTTT
CASSLWRFDSPLHF
>NA|TRBV27|TRBJ1-2|few
TGTGCCAGCAGTTTTCGTCCGAACTATGGCTACACCTTC
CASSFRPNYGYTF
>TRBD1|TRBV29-1|TRBJ2-7|few
TGCAGCGTGCCAGGACAGGGGGGCTTACCCTACGAGCAGTACTTC
CSVPGQGGLPYEQYF
>TRBD1|TRBV29-1|TRBJ2-5|many
TGCAGCGCTCGGACAGGGGCTGGGGAGACCCAGTACTTC
CSARTGAGETQYF
>TRBD1|TRBV4-3|TRBJ1-2|NA
TGCGCCAGCAGCCAAGCTGGCGACAGGGATAGCTATGGCTACACCTTC
CASSQAGDRDSYGYTF